This T cell receptor (beta chain) was captured by sequencing in a study of T cells expressing NK-cell markers. Study-level findings and limits: Expanded NKG2C+ T cell clones were not confirmed as HCMV-specific. One observes that, in several donors, these clonotypes were also the leading ones within the CD3+CD56-NKG2C+ fraction.

Synthesis of TCR beta cDNA relied on 5'RACE template switching carrying UMIs. TCRdb re-called the 5' RACE reads; one entry per CDR3 protein, DNA not given. The sample table sets out some 140,000 distinct CDR3 sequences. To note about this clonotype: Its antigen is currently unknown.

The germline V gene has CDR1 KGHDR and CDR2 SFDVKD. CDR3 size: 16 residues. The V gene is TRBV24-1, the J gene TRBJ1-2. The TCR originated in a woman between 45 and 65 years old in good health. The specimen was blood T cells: a sorted CD56 or NKG2C T cell subset, CD4+ or CD8+ T cells, or bulk PBMC T cells (not recorded which). CDR3 protein: CATSDSHYSQNYGYTF.